A single sample gave rise to the 26 T cell receptor beta chains below, sequenced in a study of CD8+ T cells in alopecia areata (dated by TCRdb to 2016 to 2018). Library construction relied on the immunoSEQ multiplex PCR assay. For TCR sequencing, RNA was extracted from every sample and reverse transcribed into cDNA to serve as template. TCRdb obtained this table from immuneACCESS and retained in-frame rearrangements with V and J assigned. These tables miss some clones; where compared with another copy, unresolved V genes account for less than half of the shortfall, and the remainder is unexplained. The sample table contains some 110,000 clones; only one count was recorded for about two fifths of them. Of the sample, approximately 2.8% falls within the top ten clones. Sequences were obtained from CD4+ T cells sorted from blood. Receptor source: a human donor with alopecia areata.

J is TRBJ1-2 and V is TRBV28; a possible D gene is TRBD1 (5 bases). Trimming removed 11 bases at V and 4 bases at J, with 23 bases between. The CDR3 is made up of 15 amino acids. CDR1 is MDHEN, CDR2 SYDVKM, per germline. CDR3 sequence (DNA): TGTGCCCTTCAACGGACGGATCGGGGGAGCTATGGCTACACCTTC. Its protein product is CALQRTDRGSYGYTF.

The chain joins TRBV6-6 to TRBJ2-6, with D perhaps matching TRBD2 (6 bases). Germline CDR1 is MNHNY and CDR2 is SVGAGI (reference sequence). The CDR3 contains 15 residues. Trimming pared 5 bases from V and 4 bases from J, leaving 12 bases between. The CDR3 nucleotides read TGTGCCAGCAGTCGCAGACTAGTCGGGGCCAACGTCCTGACTTTC. It specifies CASSRRLVGANVLTF.

The chain couples TRBV7-8 to TRBJ2-7; tentative D call: TRBD2 (5 bases). Germline V lookup: CDR1 SGHVS, CDR2 FQNEAQ. Trimming left V 1 base short and J 6 bases short, with 16 bases between. This CDR3 region has 15 residues. Here the CDR3 DNA reads TGTGCCAGCAGCTTAGTTGGGGAGCTAGTAGTCGAGCAGTACTTC. Its translation: CASSLVGELVVEQYF.

The chain recombines TRBV7-9 with TRBJ2-1, with D possibly TRBD1 on 6 matching bases. Trimming removed 5 bases from V and 4 bases from J, with 15 bases in between. CDR3 size: 15 residues. CDR1 and CDR2 (germline): SEHNR, FQNEAQ (reference sequence). Here the CDR3 reads CASSRYRDKYNEQFF. CDR3 DNA: TGTGCCAGCAGCAGATACCGGGACAAATACAATGAGCAGTTCTTC.

The chain couples TRBV2 to TRBJ2-1; tentative D call: TRBD2 (6 bases). The CDR3 spans 16 residues. V dropped 5 bases and J dropped 0 bases, with 14 bases sitting between them. Germline lookup yields CDR1 SNHLY and CDR2 FYNNEI. CDR3 amino acids: CASSRRRDFSYNEQFF. The CDR3 DNA reads TGTGCCAGCAGTCGCCGGCGGGACTTCTCCTACAATGAGCAGTTCTTC.

This clone has a handful of counts. The gene calls are TRBV7-9 and TRBJ2-1; D not resolved. CDR3 length equals 13 residues. Germline V gene lookup returns CDR1 SEHNR and CDR2 FQNEAQ (reference sequence). The germline V and J ends were trimmed by 0 bases and 5 bases, with 5 bases remaining between them. CDR3 protein: CASSLAGNNEQFF. The DNA for the CDR3 is TGTGCCAGCAGCTTAGCGGGGAACAATGAGCAGTTCTTC.

The chain carries TRBV6-6 and TRBJ1-2; D unclear. The CDR3 has 16 residues. The germline V gene has CDR1 MNHNY and CDR2 SVGAGI (reference sequence). V lost 2 bases, J lost 7 bases, and 20 bases lay in between. CDR3 bases: TGTGCCAGCAGTTACCCACAACCGGGGATAGTGGGTGGCTACACCTTC. Its protein product is CASSYPQPGIVGGYTF.

CDR3 nucleotide sequence: TGTGCCAGCAGCCAAGAGGACAGGGTTGACTATGGCTACACCTTC. Encoded protein: CASSQEDRVDYGYTF. V is TRBV4-2 and J is TRBJ1-2, with TRBD1 matching 8 bases. The CDR3 spans 15 residues. The ends lost 0 bases at V and 3 bases at J; junction bases unmatched: 3. Germline loops: CDR1 LGHNA, CDR2 YNFKEQ.

This clone was recorded a few times. The chain carries TRBV5-1 and TRBJ2-7; D ambiguous. Between the trimmed V and J ends, which lost 1 base and 3 bases, there was a span of 5 bases. CDR1 SGHRS and CDR2 YFSETQ come from the germline V gene. The CDR3 contains 12 residues. CDR3 DNA sequence: TGCGCCAGCAGCTTGCACGGCTACGAGCAGTACTTC. It encodes CASSLHGYEQYF. The full variable domain, rest sourced from reference TRBV5-1 and TRBJ2-7, is KAGVTQTPRYLIKTRGQQVTLSCSPISGHRSVSWYQQTPGQGLQFLFEYFSETQRNKGNFPGRFSGRQFSNSRSEMNVSTLELGDSALYLCASSLHGYEQYFGPGTRLTVT.

This chain connects TRBV30 to TRBJ2-3; weak D call: TRBD2 (6 bases). Germline V lookup: CDR1 GTSNPN, CDR2 SVGIG (reference sequence). The V and J ends lost 4 bases and 4 bases respectively, with 15 bases between them. The CDR3 extends over 14 amino acids. The CDR3 sequence: CAWNPGLRADTQYF. For the CDR3, the DNA is TGTGCCTGGAACCCGGGACTCCGGGCAGATACGCAGTATTTT.

The chain couples TRBV5-4 to TRBJ1-5; D is unresolved. The germline V gene has CDR1 SGHNT and CDR2 YYREEE (reference sequence). The length of the CDR3 is 13 residues. V shed 3 bases and J shed 11 bases, with 15 bases lying between them. The DNA for the CDR3 is TGTGCCAGCAGCTCAGATCAAGGCTCAGCCCAGCATTTT. It codes for CASSSDQGSAQHF.

V gene TRBV11-2 combines with J gene TRBJ2-7, with 9 bases lining up with TRBD2. The CDR3 consists of 14 residues. CDR1 is SGHAT, CDR2 FQNNGV, per germline. V dropped 3 bases and J dropped 3; count of bases not matched to a gene: 3. The DNA of the CDR3 is TGTGCCAGCAGCTTTAGCGGGGGAGTCTACGAGCAGTACTTC. It codes for CASSFSGGVYEQYF.

The chain joins TRBV7-2 to TRBJ2-7; D not resolved. The V gene lost 5 bases and the J gene lost 2 bases, with 13 bases spanning the gap. The CDR3 is made up of 14 amino acids. Germline V gene sequence: CDR1 SGHTA, CDR2 FQGNSA. CDR3 in DNA: TGTGCCAGCAGCCTATTAGACTCCACCTACGAGCAGTACTTC. Protein product: CASSLLDSTYEQYF. Drawing the rest from reference TRBV7-2 and TRBJ2-7, the complete variable domain is GAGVSQSPSNKVTEKGKDVELRCDPISGHTALYWYRQSLGQGLEFLIYFQGNSAPDKSGLPSDRFSAERTGGSVSTLTIQRTQQEDSAVYLCASSLLDSTYEQYFGPGTRLTVT.

This clone was detected a few times. The chain couples TRBV28 to TRBJ2-3, with 9 bases that match TRBD1. This CDR3 contains 16 residues. The V gene's germline CDR1 is MDHEN and CDR2 SYDVKM. V trimming: 4 bases; J trimming: 1 base; junction bases outside the gene matches: 6. The CDR3 loop reads CASSSGQGSGTDTQYF. DNA of the CDR3: TGTGCCAGCAGTTCTGGACAGGGGTCGGGCACAGATACGCAGTATTTT. Full variable domain (outside the CDR3, taken from reference TRBV28 and TRBJ2-3): DVKVTQSSRYLVKRTGEKVFLECVQDMDHENMFWYRQDPGLGLRLIYFSYDVKMKEKGDIPEGYSVSREKKERFSLILESASTNQTSMYLCASSSGQGSGTDTQYFGPGTRLTVL.

The chain links TRBV30 to TRBJ2-7; D is uncertain. This CDR3 has 12 amino acids. V lost 0 bases and J lost 5, with 8 bases in between. Germline V gene sequence: CDR1 GTSNPN, CDR2 SVGIG (reference sequence). The CDR3 DNA sequence: TGTGCCTGGAGTGTACTTGGGAACGAGCAGTACTTC. Protein product: CAWSVLGNEQYF.

V is TRBV7-2 and J is TRBJ1-2, with D possibly matching TRBD1 (6 bases). Trimming cost V 4 bases and J 0 bases, with 12 bases left between them. The CDR3 covers 15 residues. The germline V gene has CDR1 SGHTA and CDR2 FQGNSA. CDR3 DNA sequence: TGTGCCAGCAGCTCACAGGGAGAGGCTAACTATGGCTACACCTTC. Translation: CASSSQGEANYGYTF.

In DNA form, the CDR3 reads TGTGCCTGGAACGGAGGGACACCCTACGAGCAGTACTTC. Translated, it gives CAWNGGTPYEQYF. The V call is TRBV30, the J call TRBJ2-7, with D tentatively TRBD1 or TRBD2 (6 bases each). From germline, CDR1 is GTSNPN and CDR2 SVGIG (reference sequence). Trimming shortened V by 4 bases and J by 2 bases, and 12 bases separated the two germline ends. The CDR3 is made up of 13 amino acids.

Comment on this clone: Additional DNA sequences in this sample encode the identical CDR3. For the CDR3, the DNA is TGTGCCAGCAGACCGGGGACAGTCCAAGAGACCCAGTACTTC. Its translation: CASRPGTVQETQYF. This rearrangement joins TRBV27 to TRBJ2-5; TRBD1 aligns across 7 bases. The V and J ends lost 6 bases and 1 base, in that order; junction bases with no gene match: 5. Germline V CDR1 and CDR2: MNHEY, SMNVEV (reference sequence). The CDR3 is made up of 14 amino acids.

The V gene is TRBV7-2, the J gene TRBJ2-5; TRBD2 matches 12 bases. The CDR3 loop spans 14 amino acids. From germline, CDR1 is SGHTA and CDR2 FQGNSA. V trimming: 5 bases; J trimming: 7 bases; junction bases outside the gene matches: 5. The CDR3 sequence is CASSPELAGGTQYF. CDR3 sequence (DNA): TGTGCCAGCAGCCCGGAACTAGCGGGAGGGACCCAGTACTTC.

The chain uses TRBV29-1 and TRBJ2-7, with D tentatively TRBD1 (5 bases). This CDR3 contains 13 residues. Germline V gene data show CDR1 as SQVTM and CDR2 as ANQGSEA. V shed 0 bases and J shed 6 bases, with 12 bases lying between them. The CDR3 loop reads CSVEDYQGGEQYF. CDR3 DNA sequence: TGCAGCGTTGAAGATTACCAGGGCGGCGAGCAGTACTTC.

This clone was picked up a small number of times. This chain links TRBV29-1 with TRBJ2-7; TRBD2 agrees at 8 bases. Germline CDR1 SQVTM, CDR2 ANQGSEA. The CDR3 is 14 residues long. V shed 4 bases, J shed 3 bases, and the junction held 8 bases outside the gene matches. CDR3 loop: CSVGRTSRIYEQYF. The CDR3 DNA sequence: TGCAGCGTTGGTCGGACTAGCAGGATCTACGAGCAGTACTTC.

The chain carries TRBV6-5 and TRBJ2-5, with D perhaps matching TRBD2 (5 bases). The CDR3 is 11 amino acids. Germline V gene lookup returns CDR1 MNHEY and CDR2 SVGAGI. V was cut by 6 bases and J by 5 bases, with 7 bases left in between. CDR3 bases: TGTGCCAGCAGGAGAGGGGAGACCCAGTACTTC. Translation gives CASRRGETQYF.

The V and J genes are TRBV6-1 and TRBJ2-7, with unresolved D. There are 11 residues in the CDR3. The ends were cut back, 3 bases at V and 12 bases at J, with 12 bases in the middle. Per germline, CDR1 MNHNS and CDR2 SASEGT. DNA for the CDR3: TGTGCCAGCAGTGACCCGGGCAGTAGGTACTTC. It specifies CASSDPGSRYF.

The chain recombines TRBV4-3 with TRBJ1-1, with a weak D call TRBD1 (5 bases). The CDR3 runs 14 residues. Germline V gene data show CDR1 as LGHNA and CDR2 as YSLEER. Trimming removed 0 bases at V and 11 bases at J, with 16 bases between. The CDR3 region is CASSQDPAGERAFF. The CDR3 DNA reads as TGCGCCAGCAGCCAAGATCCAGCGGGGGAGAGGGCTTTCTTT.

The chain has TRBV29-1 and TRBJ1-1; D is possibly TRBD1 (5 bases). The germline V and J ends were trimmed by 4 bases and 1 base, with 10 bases remaining between them. The CDR3 covers 13 residues. The germline V gene has CDR1 SQVTM and CDR2 ANQGSEA. CDR3 protein: CSVGVGGNTEAFF. For the CDR3, the DNA is TGCAGCGTTGGTGTTGGGGGGAACACTGAAGCTTTCTTT.

The chain employs TRBV7-2 and TRBJ1-2; D unresolved. Trimming stripped 5 bases from V and 7 bases from J, with 14 bases between. The length of the CDR3 is 13 residues. Germline V gives CDR1 SGHTA, CDR2 FQGNSA. In nucleotides, the CDR3 is TGTGCCAGCAGCCCGGATCCCAAAGGTGGCTACACCTTC. Amino acids: CASSPDPKGGYTF.